A single sample gave rise to the 14 T cell receptor beta chains below, sequenced in a study of cytomegalovirus exposure and HLA in healthy donors. The PCR was carried out with 60 Vbeta primers and 13 Jbeta primers. This table comes from immunoSEQ multiplex PCR, and its TCRdb copy is limited to in-frame clones, with some not included. Seen here are about 150,000 clones, roughly 75% observed once, and the top ten hold 1%. Input material: PBMCs. All receptors come from a woman between 45 and 60 years old in good health and CMV-seropositive.

This clone was counted between two and nine times. V usage is TRBV5-1 and J usage is TRBJ2-5, with 7 nucleotides matching TRBD1. V gave up 0 bases and J gave up 3 bases; unmatched junction bases: 2. This CDR3 has 14 amino acids. The germline V gene encodes CDR1 SGHRS and CDR2 YFSETQ. CDR3 DNA: TGCGCCAGCAGCTTGGGTCAGGGGGAAGAGACCCAGTACTTC. It codes for CASSLGQGEETQYF.

The chain uses TRBV19 and TRBJ1-1; 11 nucleotides line up with TRBD1. V was clipped by 7 bases and J by 4 bases; unmatched bases: 11. The CDR3 sequence is 16 residues long. The germline V gene encodes CDR1 LNHDA and CDR2 SQIVND (reference sequence). The chain's CDR3 is CASTDRRGQGGTEAFF. The CDR3 region has the DNA TGTGCCAGTACCGATAGAAGGGGACAGGGGGGCACTGAAGCTTTCTTT.

This chain links TRBV7-3 with TRBJ2-1; TRBD2 aligns across 10 bases. This CDR3 contains 13 residues. In germline, CDR1 is SGHTA, CDR2 FQGTGA. Trimming cost V 5 bases and J 6 bases; bases outside gene matches: 1. CDR3 coding DNA: TGTGCCAGCAGCCTAGCGGGGGTCAATGAGCAGTTCTTC. Protein product: CASSLAGVNEQFF.

CDR3 region: CASSSSGVSDGYTF. The CDR3 region has the DNA TGCGCCAGCAGCTCCTCAGGGGTCTCGGATGGCTACACCTTC. This chain connects TRBV5-1 to TRBJ1-2, with D possibly matching TRBD1 (6 bases). Germline lookup yields CDR1 SGHRS and CDR2 YFSETQ. Deletions cut 3 bases from V and 6 bases from J, with 15 bases between. The CDR3 length is 14 residues.

This clone was seen just once. The J gene is TRBJ1-4, the V gene TRBV9; D gene unclear. Germline V gene sequence: CDR1 SGDLS, CDR2 YYNGEE. V lost 4 bases and J 7 bases, leaving 14 bases between the germline ends. The CDR3 contains 14 residues. Here the CDR3 DNA reads TGTGCCAGCAGCCGCTTCGGAGGAGGTGAAAAACTGTTTTTT. Its protein product is CASSRFGGGEKLFF. Supplemented by reference TRBV9 and TRBJ1-4, the full variable domain reads DSGVTQTPKHLITATGQRVTLRCSPRSGDLSVYWYQQSLDQGLQFLIQYYNGEERAKGNILERFSAQQFPDLHSELNLSSLELGDSALYFCASSRFGGGEKLFFGSGTQLSVL.

The chain couples TRBV14 to TRBJ2-3; 8 bases map to TRBD1. The J segment lost 5 bases and the V segment lost 4 bases, leaving 11 bases of the junction unmatched. The CDR3 has 16 residues. CDR1 and CDR2 from the germline V gene are SGHDN and FVKESK. The CDR3 region has the DNA TGTGCCAGCAGCCGTTGGGGGACAGGAGGGGGAGATACGCAGTATTTT. It yields the protein CASSRWGTGGGDTQYF.

This clone was recorded a few times. Here the CDR3 DNA reads TGTGCCTGGGGGACAGGGACGTCTATCGTTGGCTACACCTTC. Translating gives CAWGTGTSIVGYTF. The chain employs TRBV30 and TRBJ1-2; 9 nucleotides agree with TRBD1. The CDR3 covers 14 residues. Germline V lookup: CDR1 GTSNPN, CDR2 SVGIG (reference sequence). Trimming cost V 5 bases and J 7 bases; bases outside gene matches: 11.

The CDR3 DNA follows: TGCAGGGCGGATGATTACGAGCAGTACTTC. Amino acid sequence: CRADDYEQYF. The chain couples TRBV20-1 to TRBJ2-7; D ambiguous. The CDR3 sequence is 10 residues long. Germline assignment: CDR1 DFQATT and CDR2 SNEGSKA (reference sequence).

The chain employs TRBV7-8 and TRBJ2-5; the match to TRBD1 covers 9 bases. The ends lost 8 bases at V and 4 bases at J; junction bases unmatched: 8. CDR1 and CDR2 from the germline V gene are SGHVS and FQNEAQ. CDR3 length: 14 residues. The CDR3 sequence: CASSGQGISETQYF. The CDR3 DNA is TGTGCCAGCTCCGGACAGGGGATTTCAGAGACCCAGTACTTC.

The rearrangement links TRBV18 to TRBJ1-1; the D is unclear. CDR3 length: 15 residues. V dropped 3 bases and J dropped 4 bases, with 15 bases sitting between them. The germline V gene has CDR1 KGHSH and CDR2 LQKENI. The CDR3 spells CASSPATGYGTEAFF. The CDR3 DNA follows: TGTGCCAGCTCACCCGCCACGGGGTACGGCACTGAAGCTTTCTTT.

The V and J genes are TRBV2 and TRBJ2-1; D unclear. V dropped 10 bases and J dropped 9 bases, with 10 bases sitting between them. Germline V gene data show CDR1 as SNHLY and CDR2 as FYNNEI. The CDR3 consists of 10 residues. In DNA form, the CDR3 reads TGTGCCATCCTCTCCGGTGAGCAGTTCTTC. Amino acids: CAILSGEQFF. Supplemented by reference TRBV2 and TRBJ2-1, the full variable domain reads EPEVTQTPSHQVTQMGQEVILRCVPISNHLYFYWYRQILGQKVEFLVSFYNNEISEKSEIFDDQFSVERPDGSNFTLKIRSTKLEDSAMYFCAILSGEQFFGPGTRLTVL.

Only one count was recorded for this clone. The chain carries TRBV6-6 and TRBJ1-2; D is ambiguous. V was cut by 2 bases and J by 1 base, with 5 bases left in between. Germline-derived CDR1 and CDR2 are MNHNY and SVGAGI (reference sequence). This CDR3 region has 13 residues. CDR3 residues: CASSYGDNYGYTF. Here the CDR3 DNA reads TGTGCCAGCAGTTACGGAGATAACTATGGCTACACCTTC.

V usage is TRBV29-1 and J usage is TRBJ1-2; D gene ambiguous. Germline V gives CDR1 SQVTM, CDR2 ANQGSEA. This CDR3 has 12 amino acids. V lost 3 bases and J 7 bases, leaving 12 bases between the germline ends. CDR3 sequence (DNA): TGCAGCGTTGATTGGGAGGGTCCTGGCTACACCTTC. It encodes CSVDWEGPGYTF.

The V and J genes are TRBV29-1 and TRBJ1-5; 7 bases are a match to TRBD1. CDR3 size: 13 residues. Germline lookup yields CDR1 SQVTM and CDR2 ANQGSEA. The J segment lost 5 bases and the V segment lost 6 bases, leaving 7 bases of the junction unmatched. The CDR3 DNA is TGCAGCGTGAGACAGGGTGGGGATCAGCCCCAGCATTTT. Its protein is CSVRQGGDQPQHF. Together with reference TRBV29-1 and TRBJ1-5, the CDR3 gives the full variable domain: SAVISQKPSRDICQRGTSLTIQCQVDSQVTMMFWYRQQPGQSLTLIATANQGSEATYESGFVIDKFPISRPNLTFSTLTVSNMSPEDSSIYLCSVRQGGDQPQHFGDGTRLSIL.